The T cell receptor (beta chain) described here comes from a study of OX40 agonist ivuxolimab in advanced cancers. Study-wide background: The diagnoses of dose-escalation patients were hepatocellular carcinoma, melanoma, renal cell or head and neck cancer. Eligibility admitted prior anti-PD-1, anti-PD-L1 or anti-CTLA-4 therapy; 30% to 40% had some.

The V end was cut by 3 bases, the J end by 5 bases, with 11 bases between. The CDR3 runs to 14 residues. Per the germline V gene, CDR1 is LNHDA and CDR2 is SQIVND (reference sequence). Remarks on this clone: Antigen unknown.

Data came from immunoSEQ multiplex PCR; TCRdb stores just in-frame clones and leaves some out. The sample yields around 76,000 clones, approximately 93% seen once. Findings and limits, study-wide: A proportion of nonresponders additionally exhibited low normalized T-cell clonal expansion.

The genes are TRBV19 and TRBJ2-1; the D is unclear. The sample was CD4+ or CD8+ T cells sorted from blood, taken in a trial of the OX40 agonist ivuxolimab. This TCR derives from an adult with an advanced solid tumor such as melanoma, head and neck, liver or kidney cancer. The CDR3 coding sequence is TGTGCCAGTAGTATCGGTAATCTGCACAATGAGCAGTTCTTC. Its translation: CASSIGNLHNEQFF.